The text below deals with one T cell receptor beta chain. Its target antigen remains unknown. No clone much larger than this one lies a single base away; base qualities are absent. The junction carries 20 bases between V and J, which are trimmed by 4 bases and 4 bases respectively. The CDR3 sequence holds 16 residues, the cysteine and phenylalanine included. The sequence is cut down to CDR3 DNA, 48 bases in frame from base 1. According to the germline V gene, CDR1 reads SQVTM and CDR2 reads ANQGSEA. This sample is drawn from a study of identical twins (dated by TCRdb to the mid-2010s). Study-wide context: To test whether fetal clonotypes persist, the study used deep sequencing on TCR alpha and beta repertoires from monozygotic twins, unrelated adults of various ages, and cord blood. To rule out contamination, replicate twin experiments were performed at different times with different library preparation protocols.

Broader findings and caveats from the paper: Fewer insertions were carried by abundant cord blood beta clonotypes, a similar but weaker trend appeared in young adult naive repertoires, and no such trend appeared in memory repertoires. Invariant T cells such as MAIT and iNKT could partly confound zero-insertion analyses, though diverse VJ usage argued against this for most clonotypes. The excess sharing between twins in beta out-of-frame sequences was weaker because fewer shared sequences reduced the signal-to-noise ratio. Compared with coincidental sharing between unrelated individuals, an excess of low generation-probability sequences was observed among out-of-frame TCR alpha sequences shared between twins. Recombination models systematically underestimated out-of-frame TCR alpha sharing in monozygotic twins but agreed with sharing between unrelated individuals. Conclusions relied on cross-sectional statistical analysis, since the same donors could not be followed over many years.

Library preparation was by 5' RACE. Instrument used: Illumina HiSeq 2000. A universal primer binding site was introduced by template switching, and a unique molecular identifier was present in the final cDNA, enabling accurate counting of TCR cDNA molecules. Specific primers in the conserved constant-segment region were used to synthesize first-strand cDNA for TCR alpha and beta chains. Each cDNA library was double barcoded, with a SMART-Mk sample barcode plus Illumina barcodes, to control for contamination. TruSeq adapter sequences, together with Illumina sample barcodes, were added in two successive PCR steps. Sequencing of the TCR alpha and beta cDNA libraries was done on the Illumina HiSeq platform using custom primers. The source study handled its data this way. MiGEC was used to process raw reads and extract unique molecular identifiers, and MiXCR was used to find CDR3 positions. Recombination models were inferred per individual with the repgenHMM and IGoR tools using an EM algorithm. Shared clonotypes were analyzed with the tcR package in R, and sharing was normalized by the product of cloneset sizes. Out-of-frame nonproductive sequences were analyzed to study raw recombination free of thymic and clonal selection effects. TCRdb reran the public reads through fastp at Q25 and MiXCR, keeping productive beta chains. Rows are unified per CDR3 protein, each entry keeping the most common DNA and genes. The V and J calls were determined by TCRdb, not by the authors. The sample table records hundreds of thousands of distinct CDR3 sequences; 12% of these occur just once. The ten most abundant clones make up just over 7% of the sample.

Only healthy Caucasian donors were included. The twin cohort comprised three pairs of female monozygotic twins, all aged roughly 18 to 30 years. Positive isolation kits from Invitrogen were used to isolate the CD4+ and CD8+ T cell populations. These same records also appear under a second study, on yellow fever vaccine responses in identical twins. The second study's authors report: According to the authors, in identical twins the way T cells responded to vaccination appeared partly convergent and partly personalized. The study precisely tracked vaccine-responding T cell clones in identical twins.

The clonotype comes from a young woman in good health. This chain is built from TRBV29-1 and TRBJ2-1; the D segment could be TRBD1, given 7 matching bases. The sample comprised CD8+ T cells sorted from blood. The nucleotide sequence is given as TGCAGCGTTGGGGGGGCCGGGACAGCAAATTACAATGAGCAGTTCTTC. It translates to CSVGGAGTANYNEQFF.